This TCR beta chain is drawn from a study of shared clonotypes between healthy human individuals. Whole-study results and caveats: All-four-donor shared clonotypes had higher generation probabilities than non-shared clonotypes did.

Naive CD8 cells lacked CD45RO and underwent positive selection for CCR7, leaving out terminally differentiated effector memory CD45RA+ cells. Points on this clone: The antigen is undetermined. Sequence at one end of the junction differs from germline and may be a read error.

This table comes from immunoSEQ multiplex PCR, and its TCRdb copy is limited to in-frame clones, with some not included. The sample yields 760,000 or so clones, 96% seen once. This TCR was sampled from a man between 25 and 39 years old in good health. The sample taken for sequencing was naive CD8+ T cells sorted from blood.

The CDR3 DNA follows: TGCAGTGCGAGAGGGACCTACGAGCAGTACTTC. Protein: CSARGTYEQYF. The chain joins TRBV20-1 to TRBJ2-7, with D perhaps matching TRBD2 (5 bases). This CDR3 region has 11 residues. CDR1 and CDR2 (germline): DFQATT, SNEGSKA (reference sequence).